The clone carrying this T cell receptor beta chain was seen only a few times. Germline V CDR1 and CDR2: SGHTA, FQGTGA. V was pared by 4 bases and J by 4 bases, with 16 bases between. The CDR3 is 15 residues long. Each CDR3 protein gets one entry after TCRdb re-called the RT-PCR reads with MiXCR. The repertoire holds around 700,000 distinct CDR3 sequences, with 14% as singletons. The chain carries TRBV7-3 and TRBJ1-1; a possible D gene is TRBD1 (5 bases). The sample taken for sequencing was memory CD4+ T cells from blood. This TCR came from a female donor in good health, serving as a healthy control. The CDR3 sequence: CASSSGAPGGTEAFF. As DNA, the CDR3 is TGTGCCAGCAGCTCGGGCGCGCCCGGGGGCACTGAAGCTTTCTTT.